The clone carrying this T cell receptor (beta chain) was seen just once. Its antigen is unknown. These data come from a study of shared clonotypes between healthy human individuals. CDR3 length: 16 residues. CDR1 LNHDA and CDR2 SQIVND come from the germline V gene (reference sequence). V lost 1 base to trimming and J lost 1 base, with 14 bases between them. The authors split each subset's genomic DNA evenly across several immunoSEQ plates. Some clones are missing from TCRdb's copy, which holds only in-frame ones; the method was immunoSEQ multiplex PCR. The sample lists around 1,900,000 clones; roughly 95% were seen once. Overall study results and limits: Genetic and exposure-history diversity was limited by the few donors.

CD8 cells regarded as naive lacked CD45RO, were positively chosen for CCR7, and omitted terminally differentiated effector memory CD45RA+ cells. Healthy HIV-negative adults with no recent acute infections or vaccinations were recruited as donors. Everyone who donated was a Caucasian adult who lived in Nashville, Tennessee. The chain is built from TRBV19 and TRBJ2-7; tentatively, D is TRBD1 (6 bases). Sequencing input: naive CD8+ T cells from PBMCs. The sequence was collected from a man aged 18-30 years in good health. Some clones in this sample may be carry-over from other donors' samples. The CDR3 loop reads CASSIVFPQGSYEQYF. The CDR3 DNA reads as TGTGCCAGTAGTATAGTTTTTCCGCAGGGGTCCTACGAGCAGTACTTC.